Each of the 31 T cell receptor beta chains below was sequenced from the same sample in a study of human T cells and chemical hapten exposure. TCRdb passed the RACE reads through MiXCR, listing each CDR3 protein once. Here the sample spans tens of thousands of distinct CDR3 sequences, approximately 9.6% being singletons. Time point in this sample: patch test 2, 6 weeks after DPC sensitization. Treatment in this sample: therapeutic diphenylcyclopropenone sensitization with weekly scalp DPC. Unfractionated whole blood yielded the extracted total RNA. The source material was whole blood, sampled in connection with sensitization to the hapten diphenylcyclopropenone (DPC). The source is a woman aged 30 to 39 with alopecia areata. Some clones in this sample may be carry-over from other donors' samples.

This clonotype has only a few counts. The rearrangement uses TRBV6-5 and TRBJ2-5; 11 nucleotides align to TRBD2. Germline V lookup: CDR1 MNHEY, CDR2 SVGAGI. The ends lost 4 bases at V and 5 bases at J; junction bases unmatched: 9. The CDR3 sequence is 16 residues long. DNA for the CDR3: TGTGCCAGCAGTTTCAAGACTAGCGGGGTCGGGGAGACCCAGTACTTC. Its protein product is CASSFKTSGVGETQYF.

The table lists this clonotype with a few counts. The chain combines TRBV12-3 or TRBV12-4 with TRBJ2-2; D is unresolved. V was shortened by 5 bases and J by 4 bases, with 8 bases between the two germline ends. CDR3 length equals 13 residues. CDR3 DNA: TGTGCCAGCAGTCCAACCTTCACCGGGGAGCTGTTTTTT. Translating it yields CASSPTFTGELFF.

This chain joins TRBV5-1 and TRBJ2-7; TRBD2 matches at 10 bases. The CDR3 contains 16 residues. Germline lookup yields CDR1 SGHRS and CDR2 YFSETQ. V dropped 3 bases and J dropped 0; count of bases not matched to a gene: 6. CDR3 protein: CASSSDSGGTSYEQYF. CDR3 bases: TGCGCCAGCAGCTCGGATAGCGGGGGGACCTCCTACGAGCAGTACTTC. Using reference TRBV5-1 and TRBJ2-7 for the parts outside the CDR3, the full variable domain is KAGVTQTPRYLIKTRGQQVTLSCSPISGHRSVSWYQQTPGQGLQFLFEYFSETQRNKGNFPGRFSGRQFSNSRSEMNVSTLELGDSALYLCASSSDSGGTSYEQYFGPGTRLTVT.

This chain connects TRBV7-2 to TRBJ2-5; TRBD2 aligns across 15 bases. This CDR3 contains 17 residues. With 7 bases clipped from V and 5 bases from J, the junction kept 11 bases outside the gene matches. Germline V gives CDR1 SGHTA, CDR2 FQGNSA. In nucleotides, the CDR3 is TGTGCCAGCACCCTCAGGACTAGCGGGGGGGCAAGGGAGACCCAGTACTTC. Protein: CASTLRTSGGARETQYF.

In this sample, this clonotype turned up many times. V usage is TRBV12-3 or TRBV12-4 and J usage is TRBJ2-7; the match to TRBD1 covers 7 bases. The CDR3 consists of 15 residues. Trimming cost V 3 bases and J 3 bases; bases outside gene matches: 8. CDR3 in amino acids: CASSLTGTVLYEQYF. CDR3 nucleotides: TGTGCCAGCAGTTTGACCGGGACAGTCCTCTACGAGCAGTACTTC.

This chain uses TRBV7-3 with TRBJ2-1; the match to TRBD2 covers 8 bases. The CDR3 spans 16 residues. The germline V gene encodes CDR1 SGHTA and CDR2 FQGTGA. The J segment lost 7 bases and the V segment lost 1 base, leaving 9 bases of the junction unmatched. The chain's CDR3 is CASSLNPSGGRNEQFF. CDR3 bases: TGTGCCAGCAGCTTAAACCCCAGCGGGGGTCGGAATGAGCAGTTCTTC.

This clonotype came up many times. The chain's CDR3 is CASSLTGTNQPQHF. CDR3 DNA sequence: TGTGCCAGCAGCCTAACGGGGACTAATCAGCCCCAGCATTTT. The V gene is TRBV6-2 or TRBV6-3, the J gene TRBJ1-5, with D perhaps matching TRBD1 (5 bases). This CDR3 spans 14 amino acids. Germline V CDR1 and CDR2: MNHEY, SVGEGT. The V end lost 6 bases, the J end lost 4 bases, and 13 bases lay between the germline ends.

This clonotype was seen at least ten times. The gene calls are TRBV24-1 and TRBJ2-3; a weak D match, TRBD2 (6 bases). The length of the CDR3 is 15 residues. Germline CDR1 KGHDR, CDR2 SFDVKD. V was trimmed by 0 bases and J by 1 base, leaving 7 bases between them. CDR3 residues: CATSDLAGRTDTQYF. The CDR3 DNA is TGTGCCACCAGTGATTTGGCGGGGCGCACAGATACGCAGTATTTT.

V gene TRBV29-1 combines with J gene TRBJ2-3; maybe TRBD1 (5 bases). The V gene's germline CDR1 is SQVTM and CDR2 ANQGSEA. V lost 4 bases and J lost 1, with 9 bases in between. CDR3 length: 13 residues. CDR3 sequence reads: CSVAQGGTDTQYF. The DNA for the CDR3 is TGCAGCGTTGCTCAAGGGGGCACAGATACGCAGTATTTT.

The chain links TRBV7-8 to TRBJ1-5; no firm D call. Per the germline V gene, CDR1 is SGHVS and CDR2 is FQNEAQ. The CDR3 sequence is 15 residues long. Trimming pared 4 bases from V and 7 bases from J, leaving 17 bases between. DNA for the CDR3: TGTGCCAGCAGCTCCTACGGGCCAGCCGGGCAGCCCCAGCATTTT. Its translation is CASSSYGPAGQPQHF.

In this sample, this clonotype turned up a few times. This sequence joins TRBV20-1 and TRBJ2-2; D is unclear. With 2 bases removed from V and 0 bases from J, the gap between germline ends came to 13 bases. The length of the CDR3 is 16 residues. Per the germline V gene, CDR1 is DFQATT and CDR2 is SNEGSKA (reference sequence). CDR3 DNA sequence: TGCAGTGCTAGACGTAGTTTAGCCACGAACACCGGGGAGCTGTTTTTT. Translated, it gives CSARRSLATNTGELFF.

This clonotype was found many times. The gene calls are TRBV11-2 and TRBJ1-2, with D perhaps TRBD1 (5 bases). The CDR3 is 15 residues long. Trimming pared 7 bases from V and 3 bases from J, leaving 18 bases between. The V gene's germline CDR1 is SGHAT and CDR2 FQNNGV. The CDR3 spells CASIEFEGMDYGYTF. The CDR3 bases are TGTGCCAGCATTGAGTTCGAGGGGATGGACTATGGCTACACCTTC.

CDR3 residues: CASSRRRYQETQYF. In nucleotides, the CDR3 is TGTGCCAGCAGCCGGCGACGGTACCAAGAGACCCAGTACTTC. The chain recombines TRBV7-2 with TRBJ2-5; D is undetermined. Germline-derived CDR1 and CDR2 are SGHTA and FQGNSA. V gave up 5 bases and J gave up 0 bases, with 10 bases separating them. The CDR3 sequence is 14 residues long.

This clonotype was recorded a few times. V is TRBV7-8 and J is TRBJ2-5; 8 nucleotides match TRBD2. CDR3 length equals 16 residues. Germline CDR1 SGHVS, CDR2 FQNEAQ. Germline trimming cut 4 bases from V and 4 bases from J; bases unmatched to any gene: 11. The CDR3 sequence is CASSSYGTGGRETQYF. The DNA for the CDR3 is TGTGCCAGCAGCTCATACGGGACGGGGGGGCGAGAGACCCAGTACTTC.

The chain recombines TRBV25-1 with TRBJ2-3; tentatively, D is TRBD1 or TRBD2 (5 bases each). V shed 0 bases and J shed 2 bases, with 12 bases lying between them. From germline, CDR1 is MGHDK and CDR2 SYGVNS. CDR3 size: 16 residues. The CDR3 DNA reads TGTGCCAGCAGTGAATATGGGGGAACCCCCACAGATACGCAGTATTTT. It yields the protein CASSEYGGTPTDTQYF. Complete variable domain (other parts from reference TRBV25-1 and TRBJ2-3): EADIYQTPRYLVIGTGKKITLECSQTMGHDKMYWYQQDPGMELHLIHYSYGVNSTEKGDLSSESTVSRIRTEHFPLTLESARPSHTSQYLCASSEYGGTPTDTQYFGPGTRLTVL.

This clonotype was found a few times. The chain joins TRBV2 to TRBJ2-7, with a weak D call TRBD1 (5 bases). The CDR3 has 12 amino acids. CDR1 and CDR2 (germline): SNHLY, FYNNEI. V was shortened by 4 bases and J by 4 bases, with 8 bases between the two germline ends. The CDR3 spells CASSARGYEQYF. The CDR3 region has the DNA TGTGCCAGCAGTGCAAGGGGTTACGAGCAGTACTTC. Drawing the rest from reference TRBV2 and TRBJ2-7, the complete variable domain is EPEVTQTPSHQVTQMGQEVILRCVPISNHLYFYWYRQILGQKVEFLVSFYNNEISEKSEIFDDQFSVERPDGSNFTLKIRSTKLEDSAMYFCASSARGYEQYFGPGTRLTVT.

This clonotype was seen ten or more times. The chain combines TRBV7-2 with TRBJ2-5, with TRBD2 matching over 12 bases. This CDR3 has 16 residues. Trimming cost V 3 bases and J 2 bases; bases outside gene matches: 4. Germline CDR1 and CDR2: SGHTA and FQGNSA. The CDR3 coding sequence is TGTGCCAGCAGCTTGGGGCTAGCGGGGGGGCAAGAGACCCAGTACTTC. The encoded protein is CASSLGLAGGQETQYF.

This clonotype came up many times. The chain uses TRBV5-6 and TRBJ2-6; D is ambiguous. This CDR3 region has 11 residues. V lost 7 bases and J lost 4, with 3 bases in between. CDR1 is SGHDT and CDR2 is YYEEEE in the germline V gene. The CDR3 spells CASFGANVLTF. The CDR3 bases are TGTGCCAGCTTCGGGGCCAACGTCCTGACTTTC.

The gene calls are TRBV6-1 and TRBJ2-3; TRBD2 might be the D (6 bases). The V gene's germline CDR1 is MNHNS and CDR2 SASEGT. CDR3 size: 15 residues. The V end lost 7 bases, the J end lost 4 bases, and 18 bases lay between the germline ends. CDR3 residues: CASTPVGTLADTQYF. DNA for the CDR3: TGTGCCAGCACCCCGGTGGGGACTTTGGCAGATACGCAGTATTTT.

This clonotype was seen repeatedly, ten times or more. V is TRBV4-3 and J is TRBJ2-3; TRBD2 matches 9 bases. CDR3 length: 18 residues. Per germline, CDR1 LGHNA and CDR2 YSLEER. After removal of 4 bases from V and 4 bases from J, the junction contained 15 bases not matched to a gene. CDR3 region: CASSPSGGGAIVADTQYF. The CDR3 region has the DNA TGCGCCAGCAGCCCCAGCGGCGGGGGGGCAATTGTGGCAGATACGCAGTATTTT.

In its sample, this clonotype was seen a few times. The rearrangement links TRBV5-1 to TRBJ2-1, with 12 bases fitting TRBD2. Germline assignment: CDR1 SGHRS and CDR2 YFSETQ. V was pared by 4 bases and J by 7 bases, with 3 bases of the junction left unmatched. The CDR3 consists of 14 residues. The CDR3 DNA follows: TGCGCCAGCAGCCTGGGGACTAGCGGGAATGAGCAGTTCTTC. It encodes CASSLGTSGNEQFF.

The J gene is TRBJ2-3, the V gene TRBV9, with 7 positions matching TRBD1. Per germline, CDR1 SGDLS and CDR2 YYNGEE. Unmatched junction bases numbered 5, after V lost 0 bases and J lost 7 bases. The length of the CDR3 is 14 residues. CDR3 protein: CASSVEGARNTQYF. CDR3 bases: TGTGCCAGCAGCGTAGAGGGGGCGAGGAATACGCAGTATTTT.

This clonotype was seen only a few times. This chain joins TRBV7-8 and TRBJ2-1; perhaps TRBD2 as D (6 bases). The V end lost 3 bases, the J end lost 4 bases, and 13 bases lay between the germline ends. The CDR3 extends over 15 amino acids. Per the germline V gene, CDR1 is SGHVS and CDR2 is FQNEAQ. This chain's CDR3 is CASSFNAGWYNEQFF. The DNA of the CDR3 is TGTGCCAGCAGCTTTAACGCGGGGTGGTACAATGAGCAGTTCTTC.

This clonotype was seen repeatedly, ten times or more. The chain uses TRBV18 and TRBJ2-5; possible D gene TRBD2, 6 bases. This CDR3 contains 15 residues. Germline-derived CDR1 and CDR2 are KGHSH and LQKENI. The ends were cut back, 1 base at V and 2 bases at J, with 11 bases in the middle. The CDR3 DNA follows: TGTGCCAGCTCACCACTATCCGGACTACAAGAGACCCAGTACTTC. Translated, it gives CASSPLSGLQETQYF.

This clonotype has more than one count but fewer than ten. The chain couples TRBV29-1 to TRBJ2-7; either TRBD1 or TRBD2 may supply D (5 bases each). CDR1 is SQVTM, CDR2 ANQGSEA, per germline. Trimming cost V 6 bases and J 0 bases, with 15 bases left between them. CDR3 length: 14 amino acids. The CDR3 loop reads CSVTEPGSSYEQYF. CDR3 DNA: TGCAGCGTAACAGAACCAGGGAGCTCCTACGAGCAGTACTTC.

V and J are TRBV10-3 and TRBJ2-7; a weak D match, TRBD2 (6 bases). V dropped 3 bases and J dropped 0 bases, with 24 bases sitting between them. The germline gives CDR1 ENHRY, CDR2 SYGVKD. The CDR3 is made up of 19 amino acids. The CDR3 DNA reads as TGTGCCATCAGTGAAACGGGACTTAGCCTCCTTAAGGTCTCCTACGAGCAGTACTTC. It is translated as CAISETGLSLLKVSYEQYF.

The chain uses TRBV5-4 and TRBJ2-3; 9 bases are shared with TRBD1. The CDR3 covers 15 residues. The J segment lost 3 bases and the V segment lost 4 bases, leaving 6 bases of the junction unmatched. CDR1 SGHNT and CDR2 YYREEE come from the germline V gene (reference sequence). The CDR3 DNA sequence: TGTGCCAGCAGCACCAGGACAGGGGAGACAGATACGCAGTATTTT. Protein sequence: CASSTRTGETDTQYF.

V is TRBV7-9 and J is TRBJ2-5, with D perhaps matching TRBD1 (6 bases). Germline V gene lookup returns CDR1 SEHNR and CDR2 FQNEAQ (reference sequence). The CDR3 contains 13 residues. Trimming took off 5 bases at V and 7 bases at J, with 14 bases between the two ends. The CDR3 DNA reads TGTGCCAGCAGCCGGACAGCCGCAGGGACCCAGTACTTC. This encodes CASSRTAAGTQYF.

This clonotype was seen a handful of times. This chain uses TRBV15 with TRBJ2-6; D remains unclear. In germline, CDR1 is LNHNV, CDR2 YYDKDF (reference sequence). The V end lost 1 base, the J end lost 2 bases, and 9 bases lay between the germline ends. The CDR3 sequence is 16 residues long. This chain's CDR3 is CATSRGTTTGANVLTF. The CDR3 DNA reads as TGTGCCACCAGCAGAGGAACAACTACTGGGGCCAACGTCCTGACTTTC.

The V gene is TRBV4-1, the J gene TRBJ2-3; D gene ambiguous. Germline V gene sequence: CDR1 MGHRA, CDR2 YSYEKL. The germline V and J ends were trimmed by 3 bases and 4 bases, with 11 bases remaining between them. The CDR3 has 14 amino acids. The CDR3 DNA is TGCGCCAGCAGCCAGGCAACTACCGCAGATACGCAGTATTTT. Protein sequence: CASSQATTADTQYF.

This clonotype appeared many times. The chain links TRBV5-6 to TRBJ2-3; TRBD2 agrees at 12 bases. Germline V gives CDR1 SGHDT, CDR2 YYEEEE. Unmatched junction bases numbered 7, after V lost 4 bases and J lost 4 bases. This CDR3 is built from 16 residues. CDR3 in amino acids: CASSRTSGEVADTQYF. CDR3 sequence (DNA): TGTGCCAGCAGCCGGACTAGCGGGGAGGTGGCAGATACGCAGTATTTT.